The entry below describes one TCR beta chain. RNA transcripts yielded amplified TCR beta CDR3 regions. First-round RT-PCR targeting the TCR CDR3 was performed with the HTBI primer set. TCRdb analysed the multiplex PCR reads with MiXCR anew, one entry per CDR3 protein. The sample includes about 680,000 distinct CDR3 sequences, 35% of them seen just once. CDR3 length equals 14 residues. Germline CDR1 is DFQATT and CDR2 is SNEGSKA (reference sequence). This record belongs to a study of T cells in Graves' hyperthyroidism and ophthalmopathy. Across 18 months, stable Graves' hyperthyroidism was marked by no progression to ophthalmopathy.

The TCR comes from a woman between 40 and 55 years old with Graves' hyperthyroidism. This chain joins TRBV20-1 and TRBJ2-5; no clear D. The J call is doubtful: the DNA matches TRBJ2-1 better. Sequencing was done on a sample of blood. The CDR3 coding sequence is TGCAGTGCTGCTTCGATCGGGTCGCGGAATGAGCAGTTCTTC. It codes for CSAASIGSRNEQFF.